The 25 T cell receptor beta chains below all came from one sample that was sequenced in a study of T cells in localized non-small cell lung cancer. TCRdb keeps only in-frame clones here, not all; method: immunoSEQ multiplex PCR. The profile covers about 30,000 clones, with roughly 92% appearing a single time and around 0.73% taken by the ten largest. The specimen was peripheral blood, collected before any cancer treatment. The receptors were gathered from a woman between 35 and 70 years old with stage I lung adenocarcinoma.

The CDR3 region is CASRLTGSKGNQPQHF. CDR3 sequence (DNA): TGCGCCAGCAGACTGACAGGGAGTAAAGGCAATCAGCCCCAGCATTTT. The gene calls are TRBV10-1 and TRBJ1-5; 7 positions match TRBD1. Germline CDR1 WNHNN, CDR2 SYGVQD (reference sequence). The junction had 10 bases not matched to a gene; V was cut back by 6 bases and J by 2 bases. The CDR3 extends over 16 amino acids.

The chain employs TRBV11-2 and TRBJ1-3; no clear D gene. Germline CDR1 and CDR2: SGHAT and FQNNGV. The CDR3 consists of 15 residues. Trimming shortened V by 4 bases and J by 3 bases, and 13 bases separated the two germline ends. CDR3 bases: TGTGCCAGCAGCTCTATTCGGGCGAGTGGAAACACCATATATTTT. Amino acid sequence: CASSSIRASGNTIYF.

The V gene is TRBV18, the J gene TRBJ2-3, with 11 positions matching TRBD1. Unmatched junction bases numbered 5, after V lost 5 bases and J lost 4 bases. The CDR3 totals 15 residues. Germline values: CDR1 KGHSH, CDR2 LQKENI. Written as DNA, the CDR3 is TGTGCCAGCTCAAGGACAGGGGGCCGGTCAGATACGCAGTATTTT. This encodes CASSRTGGRSDTQYF.

This clone was detected once. The V gene is TRBV5-5, the J gene TRBJ1-5; D gene ambiguous. Trimming took 4 bases from V and 1 from J, leaving 6 bases between them. CDR3 length: 13 residues. CDR1 and CDR2 (germline): SGHKS, YYEKEE (reference sequence). CDR3: CASSPDSNQPQHF. CDR3 nucleotides: TGTGCCAGCAGCCCGGACAGCAATCAGCCCCAGCATTTT.

This clone has just a few counts. The V and J genes are TRBV9 and TRBJ2-3; 9 positions match TRBD1. The CDR3 consists of 15 residues. In germline, CDR1 is SGDLS, CDR2 YYNGEE. J gave up 1 base and V 0 bases, and 0 bases lay outside the gene matches. CDR3 nucleotides: TGTGCCAGCAGCGTAGGACAGGGGGGCACAGATACGCAGTATTTT. Translated: CASSVGQGGTDTQYF.

V is TRBV29-1 and J is TRBJ2-2, with D unresolved. V was clipped by 3 bases and J by 0 bases, with 5 bases between them. There are 13 residues in the CDR3. Germline-derived CDR1 and CDR2 are SQVTM and ANQGSEA. The CDR3 coding sequence is TGCAGCGTTGACAGGTCGAACACCGGGGAGCTGTTTTTT. This gives the protein CSVDRSNTGELFF.

This clone has just a few counts. V and J are TRBV7-8 and TRBJ1-5; 8 nucleotides line up with TRBD1. This CDR3 has 16 amino acids. V lost 3 bases to trimming and J lost 0 bases; unmatched junction nucleotides: 4. Per the germline V gene, CDR1 is SGHVS and CDR2 is FQNEAQ. The DNA of the CDR3 is TGTGCCAGCAGCTTCTGGACAGGGCTTAGCAATCAGCCCCAGCATTTT. Translation gives CASSFWTGLSNQPQHF.

The count of this clone is one. V usage is TRBV2 and J usage is TRBJ1-4; TRBD1 matches at 8 bases. CDR3 length: 15 amino acids. CDR1 is SNHLY, CDR2 FYNNEI, per germline. Unmatched junction bases numbered 7, after V lost 6 bases and J lost 4 bases. DNA for the CDR3: TGTGCCAGCAGACCTACAGGGGGTAATAATGAAAAACTGTTTTTT. Amino acids: CASRPTGGNNEKLFF.

The V gene is TRBV11-2, the J gene TRBJ2-2, with 11 bases matching TRBD2. V was pared by 5 bases and J by 2 bases, with 4 bases of the junction left unmatched. The CDR3 has 16 residues. Germline V gives CDR1 SGHAT, CDR2 FQNNGV. DNA of the CDR3: TGTGCCAGCAGCCCTGGGACTAGCGGTAACACCGGGGAGCTGTTTTTT. Its protein is CASSPGTSGNTGELFF. The complete variable domain, with remaining parts taken from reference TRBV11-2 and TRBJ2-2, reads EAGVAQSPRYKIIEKRQSVAFWCNPISGHATLYWYQQILGQGPKLLIQFQNNGVVDDSQLPKDRFSAERLKGVDSTLKIQPAKLEDSAVYLCASSPGTSGNTGELFFGEGSRLTVL.

Note on this clone: This specimen includes other DNA sequences encoding the same CDR3. The chain uses TRBV7-2 and TRBJ1-3; D not resolved. CDR1 SGHTA and CDR2 FQGNSA come from the germline V gene. V shed 3 bases and J shed 2 bases, with 2 bases lying between them. The length of the CDR3 is 12 residues. The CDR3 sequence: CASSFPGNTIYF. In nucleotides, the CDR3 is TGTGCCAGCAGCTTCCCTGGAAACACCATATATTTT. The variable domain in full, completed from reference TRBV7-2 and TRBJ1-3, reads GAGVSQSPSNKVTEKGKDVELRCDPISGHTALYWYRQSLGQGLEFLIYFQGNSAPDKSGLPSDRFSAERTGGSVSTLTIQRTQQEDSAVYLCASSFPGNTIYFGEGSWLTVV.

The chain couples TRBV2 to TRBJ1-4; D remains unclear. Germline CDR1 reads SNHLY; CDR2 reads FYNNEI. The length of the CDR3 is 15 residues. V gave up 7 bases and J gave up 7 bases, with 19 bases separating them. CDR3 DNA: TGTGCCAGCAATAGAAAGACCGCCCAAGGTGAAAAACTGTTTTTT. Translated, it gives CASNRKTAQGEKLFF. The full variable domain, in which reference TRBV2 and TRBJ1-4 provide the parts outside the CDR3, is EPEVTQTPSHQVTQMGQEVILRCVPISNHLYFYWYRQILGQKVEFLVSFYNNEISEKSEIFDDQFSVERPDGSNFTLKIRSTKLEDSAMYFCASNRKTAQGEKLFFGSGTQLSVL.

This chain uses TRBV14 with TRBJ2-5, with 8 bases matching TRBD2. V lost 2 bases, J lost 4 bases, and 12 bases stayed unmatched. This CDR3 is 17 amino acids long. The germline gives CDR1 SGHDN, CDR2 FVKESK. As DNA, the CDR3 is TGTGCCAGCAGCCAATCCTCGCTAGCGGGCCGGAGAGAGACCCAGTACTTC. Its protein is CASSQSSLAGRRETQYF.

The chain employs TRBV4-1 and TRBJ1-1; D is ambiguous. The CDR3 covers 12 residues. V lost 3 bases to trimming and J lost 1 base, with 3 bases between them. In germline, CDR1 is MGHRA, CDR2 YSYEKL. CDR3 amino acids: CASSHSNTEAFF. DNA for the CDR3: TGCGCCAGCAGCCACTCGAACACTGAAGCTTTCTTT.

The V and J genes are TRBV9 and TRBJ1-3; 11 bases match TRBD1. The junction had 6 bases not matched to a gene; V was cut back by 3 bases and J by 4 bases. The germline V gene has CDR1 SGDLS and CDR2 YYNGEE. The CDR3 has 16 residues. This CDR3 is CASSGTGGAPGNTIYF. The CDR3, as DNA: TGTGCCAGCAGCGGGACAGGGGGCGCGCCGGGAAACACCATATATTTT.

This chain uses TRBV5-8 with TRBJ2-2; no reliable D call. V lost 7 bases and J 2 bases, leaving 15 bases between the germline ends. Germline lookup yields CDR1 SGHTS and CDR2 YDEGEE. CDR3 length: 15 residues. CDR3 nucleotides: TGTGCCAGCCGTGGAAGAAGGGCAAACACCGGGGAGCTGTTTTTT. It specifies CASRGRRANTGELFF.

This chain links TRBV25-1 with TRBJ1-2; D remains unclear. Germline-derived CDR1 and CDR2 are MGHDK and SYGVNS. The CDR3 sequence is 12 residues long. The ends were cut back, 8 bases at V and 4 bases at J, with 11 bases in the middle. In nucleotides, the CDR3 is TGTGCCAGCCCTATAAACTGCTATGGCTACACCTTC. Translated, it gives CASPINCYGYTF.

This rearrangement joins TRBV29-1 to TRBJ2-7, with a tentative D call TRBD1 (6 bases). V lost 5 bases and J 3 bases, leaving 11 bases between the germline ends. Per germline, CDR1 SQVTM and CDR2 ANQGSEA. The CDR3 is made up of 12 amino acids. The CDR3 loop reads CSVRDTIYEQYF. The CDR3 nucleotides read TGCAGCGTTCGGGACACAATCTACGAGCAGTACTTC.

This chain connects TRBV5-5 to TRBJ2-5; 9 bases line up with TRBD2. CDR1 is SGHKS, CDR2 YYEKEE, per germline (reference sequence). The CDR3 loop spans 17 amino acids. V gave up 1 base and J gave up 4 bases; unmatched junction bases: 11. DNA of the CDR3: TGTGCCAGCAGCTTGTCATACGCGGGAGGGCCTGGAGAGACCCAGTACTTC. Translated, it gives CASSLSYAGGPGETQYF.

CDR3 sequence: CASSLGQGNTDTQYF. DNA of the CDR3: TGTGCCAGCAGCTTAGGACAGGGGAACACAGATACGCAGTATTTT. The chain carries TRBV7-6 and TRBJ2-3, with 8 bases lining up with TRBD1. The CDR3 loop spans 15 amino acids. Looked up from germline, CDR1 is SGHVS and CDR2 is FNYEAQ. Trimming took 1 base from V and 2 from J; bases not matched to a gene: 2.

The rearrangement links TRBV28 to TRBJ1-2, with TRBD1 matching 10 bases. The CDR3 sequence is 13 residues long. Trimming cost V 5 bases and J 10 bases; bases outside gene matches: 7. CDR1 MDHEN and CDR2 SYDVKM come from the germline V gene. The CDR3 spells CASSPPGQGVYTF. DNA for the CDR3: TGTGCCAGCAGTCCTCCAGGACAGGGGGTCTACACCTTC.

The J gene is TRBJ1-1, the V gene TRBV6-1; 8 bases agree with TRBD1. Trimming cost V 3 bases and J 5 bases; bases outside gene matches: 2. The CDR3 is made up of 13 amino acids. The germline V gene has CDR1 MNHNS and CDR2 SASEGT. The CDR3 is CASSDRQGTEAFF. CDR3 in DNA: TGTGCCAGCAGTGATAGACAGGGGACTGAAGCTTTCTTT.

This chain's CDR3 is CASSSTFANRRSFTQYF. The CDR3 coding sequence is TGTGCCAGCAGTTCTACGTTCGCCAACCGCAGATCTTTTACGCAGTATTTT. The chain joins TRBV2 to TRBJ2-3; D gene unclear. CDR1 is SNHLY, CDR2 FYNNEI, per germline. V shed 5 bases and J shed 8 bases, with 26 bases lying between them. There are 17 residues in the CDR3.

V and J are TRBV28 and TRBJ2-7; D might be TRBD1 (6 bases). This CDR3 region has 14 residues. Deletions cut 7 bases from V and 3 bases from J, with 16 bases between. Per the germline V gene, CDR1 is MDHEN and CDR2 is SYDVKM. Written as DNA, the CDR3 is TGTGCCAGCACCACCTGGGAAGGGGGCTACGAGCAGTACTTC. It yields the protein CASTTWEGGYEQYF.

The genes are TRBV18 and TRBJ2-1; 14 nucleotides line up with TRBD2. This CDR3 has 17 amino acids. The trim removed 3 bases at V and 7 bases at J, leaving 8 bases unmatched. Germline CDR1 KGHSH, CDR2 LQKENI. The CDR3 loop reads CASSPPGLAGVLNEQFF. The CDR3, as DNA: TGTGCCAGCTCACCTCCGGGACTAGCGGGAGTATTAAATGAGCAGTTCTTC.

V and J are TRBV9 and TRBJ1-2; D is perhaps TRBD1 (5 bases). Germline V gene lookup returns CDR1 SGDLS and CDR2 YYNGEE. With 4 bases removed from V and 5 bases from J, the gap between germline ends came to 21 bases. CDR3 length equals 16 residues. CDR3 sequence reads: CASSKRGGNLDYGYTF. CDR3 DNA sequence: TGTGCCAGCAGCAAGAGGGGCGGAAACCTAGATTATGGCTACACCTTC.